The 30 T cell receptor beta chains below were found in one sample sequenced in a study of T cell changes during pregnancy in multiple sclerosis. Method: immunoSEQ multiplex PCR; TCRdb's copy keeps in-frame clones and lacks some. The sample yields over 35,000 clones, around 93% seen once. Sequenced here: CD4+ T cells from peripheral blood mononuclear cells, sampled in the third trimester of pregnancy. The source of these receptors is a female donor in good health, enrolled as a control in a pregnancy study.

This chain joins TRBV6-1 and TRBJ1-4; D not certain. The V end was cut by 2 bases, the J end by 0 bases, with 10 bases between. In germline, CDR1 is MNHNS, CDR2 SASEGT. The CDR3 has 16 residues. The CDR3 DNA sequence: TGTGCCAGCAGTGAAATGCACGGTGCAACTAATGAAAAACTGTTTTTT. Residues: CASSEMHGATNEKLFF.

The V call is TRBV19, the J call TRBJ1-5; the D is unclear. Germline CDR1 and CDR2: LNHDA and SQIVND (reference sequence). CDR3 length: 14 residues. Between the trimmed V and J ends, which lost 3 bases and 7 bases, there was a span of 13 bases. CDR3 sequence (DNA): TGTGCCAGTAGTATTTCGGGAACGGGGCAGCCCCAGCATTTT. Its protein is CASSISGTGQPQHF.

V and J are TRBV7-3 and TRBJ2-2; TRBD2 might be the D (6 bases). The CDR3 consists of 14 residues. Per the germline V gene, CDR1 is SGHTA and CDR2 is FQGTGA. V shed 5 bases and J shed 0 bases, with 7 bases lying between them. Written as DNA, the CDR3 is TGTGCCAGCAGCGGCGGGGCGAACACCGGGGAGCTGTTTTTT. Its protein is CASSGGANTGELFF.

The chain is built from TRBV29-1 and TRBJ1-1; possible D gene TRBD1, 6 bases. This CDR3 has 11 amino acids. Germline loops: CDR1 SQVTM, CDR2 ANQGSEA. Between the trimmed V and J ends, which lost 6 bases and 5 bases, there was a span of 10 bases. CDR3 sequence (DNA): TGCAGCGTGCGAGGGGGAACTGAAGCTTTCTTT. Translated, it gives CSVRGGTEAFF.

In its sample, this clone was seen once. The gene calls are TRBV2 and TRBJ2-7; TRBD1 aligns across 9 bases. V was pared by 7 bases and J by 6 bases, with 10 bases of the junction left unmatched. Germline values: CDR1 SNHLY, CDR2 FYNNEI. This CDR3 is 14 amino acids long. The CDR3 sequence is CASKGRQGVSEQYF. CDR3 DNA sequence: TGTGCCAGCAAGGGGAGACAGGGGGTAAGCGAGCAGTACTTC.

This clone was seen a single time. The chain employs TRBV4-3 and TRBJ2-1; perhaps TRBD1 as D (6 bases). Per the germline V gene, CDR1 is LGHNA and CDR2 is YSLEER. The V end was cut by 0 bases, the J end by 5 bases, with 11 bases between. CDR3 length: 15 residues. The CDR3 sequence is CASSQEGNRDNEQFF. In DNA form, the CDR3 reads TGCGCCAGCAGCCAAGAGGGCAACAGGGACAATGAGCAGTTCTTC.

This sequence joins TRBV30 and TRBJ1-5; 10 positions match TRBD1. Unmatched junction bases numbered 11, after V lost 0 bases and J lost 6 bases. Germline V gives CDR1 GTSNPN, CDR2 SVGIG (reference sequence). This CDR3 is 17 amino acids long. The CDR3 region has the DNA TGTGCCTGGAGTGTACGGGGGGGACAGGGGTTTGGTCAGCCCCAGCATTTT. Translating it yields CAWSVRGGQGFGQPQHF.

The CDR3: CASSLDSSMNTEAFF. The DNA of the CDR3 is TGTGCCAGCAGTTTAGACAGTTCAATGAACACTGAAGCTTTCTTT. The chain couples TRBV27 to TRBJ1-1; D may be TRBD1 (5 bases). The CDR3 has 15 residues. CDR1 is MNHEY, CDR2 SMNVEV, per germline (reference sequence). The germline V and J ends were trimmed by 2 bases and 0 bases, with 10 bases remaining between them.

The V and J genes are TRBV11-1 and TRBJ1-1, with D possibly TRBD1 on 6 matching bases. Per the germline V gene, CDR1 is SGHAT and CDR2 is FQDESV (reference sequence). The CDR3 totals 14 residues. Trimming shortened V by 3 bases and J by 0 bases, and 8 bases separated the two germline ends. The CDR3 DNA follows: TGTGCCAGCAGCTTGACAGGACTGAACACTGAAGCTTTCTTT. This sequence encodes CASSLTGLNTEAFF.

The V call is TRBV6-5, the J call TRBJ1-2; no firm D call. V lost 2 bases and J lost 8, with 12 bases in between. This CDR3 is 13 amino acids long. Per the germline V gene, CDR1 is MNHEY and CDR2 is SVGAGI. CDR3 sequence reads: CASSYPGNGGYTF. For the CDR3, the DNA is TGTGCCAGCAGTTACCCGGGGAACGGCGGCTACACCTTC.

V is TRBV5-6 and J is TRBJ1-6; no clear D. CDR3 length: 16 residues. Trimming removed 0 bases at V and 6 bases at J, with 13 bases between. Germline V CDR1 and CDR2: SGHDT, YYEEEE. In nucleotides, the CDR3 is TGTGCCAGCAGCTTGGGTTGGAGGACCGTTAATTCACCCCTCCACTTT. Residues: CASSLGWRTVNSPLHF.

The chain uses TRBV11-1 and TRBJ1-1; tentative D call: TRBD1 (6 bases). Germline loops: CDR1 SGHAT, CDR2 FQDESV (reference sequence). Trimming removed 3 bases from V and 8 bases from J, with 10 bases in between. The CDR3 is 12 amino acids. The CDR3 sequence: CASSLTGPEAFF. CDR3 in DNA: TGTGCCAGCAGCTTGACAGGACCCGAAGCTTTCTTT.

CDR3 region: CASSQGRETQYF. The CDR3 DNA follows: TGTGCCAGCTCACAAGGGAGAGAGACCCAGTACTTC. The rearrangement uses TRBV18 and TRBJ2-5, with D possibly being TRBD2 (5 bases). Trimming left V 4 bases short and J 4 bases short, with 7 bases between. The length of the CDR3 is 12 residues. Per germline, CDR1 KGHSH and CDR2 LQKENI. The whole variable domain, remainder taken from reference TRBV18 and TRBJ2-5, is NAGVMQNPRHLVRRRGQEARLRCSPMKGHSHVYWYRQLPEEGLKFMVYLQKENIIDESGMPKERFSAEFPKEGPSILRIQQVVRGDSAAYFCASSQGRETQYFGPGTRLLVL.

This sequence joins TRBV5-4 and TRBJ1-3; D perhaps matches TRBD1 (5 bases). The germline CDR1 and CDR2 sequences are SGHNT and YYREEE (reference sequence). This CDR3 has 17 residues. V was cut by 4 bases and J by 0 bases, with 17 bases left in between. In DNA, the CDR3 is TGTGCCAGCAGCATACGTGGAGGGGACTCCTCTGGAAACACCATATATTTT. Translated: CASSIRGGDSSGNTIYF.

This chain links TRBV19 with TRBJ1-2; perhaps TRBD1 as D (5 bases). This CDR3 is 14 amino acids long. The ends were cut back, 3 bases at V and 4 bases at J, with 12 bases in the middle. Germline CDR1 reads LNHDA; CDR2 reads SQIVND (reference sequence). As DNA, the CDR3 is TGTGCCAGTAGTATTCAGGGAAGAACCTATGGCTACACCTTC. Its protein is CASSIQGRTYGYTF.

The CDR3: CASSLLGRQGGTEAFF. The CDR3 coding sequence is TGTGCCAGCAGCTTATTGGGTCGGCAGGGCGGCACTGAAGCTTTCTTT. The chain combines TRBV7-3 with TRBJ1-1; D might be TRBD1 (5 bases). The CDR3 runs to 16 residues. Germline-derived CDR1 and CDR2 are SGHTA and FQGTGA. The ends were cut back, 2 bases at V and 4 bases at J, with 17 bases in the middle.

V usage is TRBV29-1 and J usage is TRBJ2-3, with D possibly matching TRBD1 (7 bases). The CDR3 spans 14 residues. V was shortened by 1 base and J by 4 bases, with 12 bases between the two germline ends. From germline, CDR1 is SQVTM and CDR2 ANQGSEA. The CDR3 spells CSVEVVRGADTQYF. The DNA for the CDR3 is TGCAGCGTTGAAGTGGTCAGGGGGGCAGATACGCAGTATTTT.

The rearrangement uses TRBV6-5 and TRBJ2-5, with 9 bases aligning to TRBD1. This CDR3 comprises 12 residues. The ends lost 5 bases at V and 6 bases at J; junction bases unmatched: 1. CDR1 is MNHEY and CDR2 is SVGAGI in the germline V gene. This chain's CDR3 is CASSGQGQTQYF. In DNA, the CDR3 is TGTGCCAGCAGTGGACAGGGGCAGACCCAGTACTTC.

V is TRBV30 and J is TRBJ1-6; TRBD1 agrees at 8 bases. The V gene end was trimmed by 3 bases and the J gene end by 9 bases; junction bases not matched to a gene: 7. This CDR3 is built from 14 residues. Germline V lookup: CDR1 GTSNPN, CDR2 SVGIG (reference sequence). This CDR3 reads CAWSRGRGSSPLHF. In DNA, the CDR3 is TGTGCCTGGAGCAGGGGGCGCGGAAGTTCACCCCTCCACTTT. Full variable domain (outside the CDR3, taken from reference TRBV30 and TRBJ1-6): SQTIHQWPATLVQPVGSPLSLECTVEGTSNPNLYWYRQAAGRGLQLLFYSVGIGQISSEVPQNLSASRPQDRQFILSSKKLLLSDSGFYLCAWSRGRGSSPLHFGNGTRLTVT.

CDR3 DNA sequence: TGTGCCAGCAGCTCGGACAGGGGAAGTCAGCCCCAGCATTTT. Its translation is CASSSDRGSQPQHF. The chain recombines TRBV7-9 with TRBJ1-5; 9 bases are shared with TRBD1. Germline CDR1 reads SEHNR; CDR2 reads FQNEAQ (reference sequence). With 4 bases clipped from V and 6 bases from J, the junction kept 4 bases outside the gene matches. The CDR3 has 14 residues.

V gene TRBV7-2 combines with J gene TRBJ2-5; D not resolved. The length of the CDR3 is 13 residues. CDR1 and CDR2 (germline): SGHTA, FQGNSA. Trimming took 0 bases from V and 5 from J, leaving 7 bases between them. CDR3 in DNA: TGTGCCAGCAGCTTAGCGACGAGGGAGACCCAGTACTTC. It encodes CASSLATRETQYF.

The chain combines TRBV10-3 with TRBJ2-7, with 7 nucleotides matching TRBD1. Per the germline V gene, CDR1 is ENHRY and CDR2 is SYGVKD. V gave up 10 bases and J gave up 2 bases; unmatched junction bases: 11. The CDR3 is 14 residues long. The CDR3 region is CASSRDSPPYEQYF. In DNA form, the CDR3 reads TGTGCCAGCTCCCGGGACAGCCCACCCTACGAGCAGTACTTC.

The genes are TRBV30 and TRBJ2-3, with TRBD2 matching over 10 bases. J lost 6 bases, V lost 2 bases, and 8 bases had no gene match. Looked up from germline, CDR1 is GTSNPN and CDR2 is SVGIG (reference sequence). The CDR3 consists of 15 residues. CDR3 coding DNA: TGTGCCTGGAGTCTCGAGCGGGGGGGTAGGGATACGCAGTATTTT. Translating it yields CAWSLERGGRDTQYF. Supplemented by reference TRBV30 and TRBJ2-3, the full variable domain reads SQTIHQWPATLVQPVGSPLSLECTVEGTSNPNLYWYRQAAGRGLQLLFYSVGIGQISSEVPQNLSASRPQDRQFILSSKKLLLSDSGFYLCAWSLERGGRDTQYFGPGTRLTVL.

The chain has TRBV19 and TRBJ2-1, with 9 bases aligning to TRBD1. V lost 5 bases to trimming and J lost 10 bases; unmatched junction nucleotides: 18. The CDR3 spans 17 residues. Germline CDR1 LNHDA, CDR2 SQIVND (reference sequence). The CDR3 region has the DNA TGTGCCAGTAGTTTAAAGGGACAGGGCCAAAAGGTAGGGGAGCAGTTCTTC. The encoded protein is CASSLKGQGQKVGEQFF.

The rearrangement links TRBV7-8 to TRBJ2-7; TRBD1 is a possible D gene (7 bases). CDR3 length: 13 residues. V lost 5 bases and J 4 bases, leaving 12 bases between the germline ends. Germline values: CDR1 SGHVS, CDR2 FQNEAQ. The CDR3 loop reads CASSPGGRYEQYF. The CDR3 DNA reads TGTGCCAGCAGCCCAGGGGGGAGGTACGAGCAGTACTTC.

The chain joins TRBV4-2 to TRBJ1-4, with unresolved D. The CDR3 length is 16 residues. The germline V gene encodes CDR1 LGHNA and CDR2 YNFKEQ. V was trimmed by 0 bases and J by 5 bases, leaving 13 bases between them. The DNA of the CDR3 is TGTGCCAGCAGCCAAGATGGGAGGATCTACAATGAAAAACTGTTTTTT. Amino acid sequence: CASSQDGRIYNEKLFF.

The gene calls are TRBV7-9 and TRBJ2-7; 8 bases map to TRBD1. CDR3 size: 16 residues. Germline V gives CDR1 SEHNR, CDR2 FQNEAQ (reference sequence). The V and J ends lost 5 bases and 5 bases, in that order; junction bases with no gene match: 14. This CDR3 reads CASSARQGTVVDEQYF. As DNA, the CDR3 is TGTGCCAGCAGCGCCCGACAGGGGACCGTCGTGGACGAGCAGTACTTC.

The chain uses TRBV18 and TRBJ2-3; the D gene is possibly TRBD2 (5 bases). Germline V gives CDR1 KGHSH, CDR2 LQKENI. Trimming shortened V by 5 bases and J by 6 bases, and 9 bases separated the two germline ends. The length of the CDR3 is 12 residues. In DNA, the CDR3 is TGTGCCAGCTCAGACTATGCGGATACGCAGTATTTT. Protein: CASSDYADTQYF.

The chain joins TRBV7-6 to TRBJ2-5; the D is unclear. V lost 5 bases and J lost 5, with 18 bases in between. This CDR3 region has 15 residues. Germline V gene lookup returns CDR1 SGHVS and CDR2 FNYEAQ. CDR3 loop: CASSSSAQLFETQYF. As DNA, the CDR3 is TGTGCCAGCAGCAGCTCAGCGCAGCTATTTGAGACCCAGTACTTC.

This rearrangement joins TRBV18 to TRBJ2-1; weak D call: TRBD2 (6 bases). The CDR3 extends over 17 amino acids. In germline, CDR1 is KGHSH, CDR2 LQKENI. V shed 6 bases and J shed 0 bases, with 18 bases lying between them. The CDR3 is CASSPSSGLSSYNEQFF. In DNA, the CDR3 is TGTGCCAGCTCCCCATCCAGCGGGCTAAGCTCCTACAATGAGCAGTTCTTC.